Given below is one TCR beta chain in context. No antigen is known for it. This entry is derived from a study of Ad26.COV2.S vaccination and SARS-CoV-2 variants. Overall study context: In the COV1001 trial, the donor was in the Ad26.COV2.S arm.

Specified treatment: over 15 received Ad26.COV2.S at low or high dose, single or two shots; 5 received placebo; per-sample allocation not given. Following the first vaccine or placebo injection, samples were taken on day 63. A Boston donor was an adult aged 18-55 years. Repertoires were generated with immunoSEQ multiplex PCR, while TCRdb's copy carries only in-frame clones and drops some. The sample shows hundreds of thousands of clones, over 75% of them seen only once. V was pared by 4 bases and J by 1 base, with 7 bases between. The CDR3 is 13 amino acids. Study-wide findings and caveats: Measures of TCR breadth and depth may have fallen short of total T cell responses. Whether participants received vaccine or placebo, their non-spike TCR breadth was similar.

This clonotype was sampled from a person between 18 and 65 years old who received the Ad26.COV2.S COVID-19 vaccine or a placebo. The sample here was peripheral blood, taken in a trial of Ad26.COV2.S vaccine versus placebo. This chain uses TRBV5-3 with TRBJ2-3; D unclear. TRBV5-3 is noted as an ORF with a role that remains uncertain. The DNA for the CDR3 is TGTGCCAGAAGCATCGCGGGCACAGATACGCAGTATTTT. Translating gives CARSIAGTDTQYF.